The 27 T cell receptor beta chains below all came from one sample that was sequenced in a study of T cell changes during pregnancy in multiple sclerosis. Produced via immunoSEQ multiplex PCR; TCRdb's table is partial and in-frame only. The table records about 110,000 clones, 80% to 95% of them present only once. The source material was peripheral blood, sampled after pregnancy. The receptor set was obtained from a female donor with multiple sclerosis, enrolled in a pregnancy study.

The chain recombines TRBV5-6 with TRBJ2-5; no firm D call. The germline V and J ends were trimmed by 2 bases and 2 bases, with 10 bases remaining between them. Per the germline V gene, CDR1 is SGHDT and CDR2 is YYEEEE. CDR3 size: 14 residues. The CDR3 protein is CASSLNAAQETQYF. CDR3 DNA: TGTGCCAGCAGCTTAAACGCGGCGCAAGAGACCCAGTACTTC. The whole variable domain, filled in from reference TRBV5-6 and TRBJ2-5, reads DAGVTQSPTHLIKTRGQQVTLRCSPKSGHDTVSWYQQALGQGPQFIFQYYEEEERQRGNFPDRFSGHQFPNYSSELNVNALLLGDSALYLCASSLNAAQETQYFGPGTRLLVL.

J is TRBJ1-1 and V is TRBV5-1, with 7 bases fitting TRBD1. The germline V gene has CDR1 SGHRS and CDR2 YFSETQ. With 0 bases clipped from V and 1 base from J, the junction kept 0 bases outside the gene matches. This CDR3 region has 14 residues. Here the CDR3 reads CASSLGDRNTEAFF. In DNA form, the CDR3 reads TGCGCCAGCAGCTTGGGGGACAGGAACACTGAAGCTTTCTTT.

The chain carries TRBV29-1 and TRBJ2-5, with 14 bases that match TRBD2. The CDR3 contains 17 residues. CDR1 is SQVTM and CDR2 is ANQGSEA in the germline V gene. V trimming: 4 bases; J trimming: 4 bases; junction bases outside the gene matches: 11. CDR3 residues: CSVGGGQTSGRGETQYF. For the CDR3, the DNA is TGCAGCGTTGGGGGCGGGCAGACTAGCGGGAGGGGAGAGACCCAGTACTTC.

The V gene is TRBV18, the J gene TRBJ2-2, with 8 bases that match TRBD1. The germline gives CDR1 KGHSH, CDR2 LQKENI. This CDR3 spans 15 amino acids. The ends lost 5 bases at V and 5 bases at J; junction bases unmatched: 7. The CDR3 protein is CASSSQGAGTGELFF. CDR3 coding DNA: TGTGCCAGCTCAAGCCAGGGGGCAGGAACCGGGGAGCTGTTTTTT.

The chain couples TRBV7-9 to TRBJ2-7, with 9 bases lining up with TRBD1. V gave up 5 bases and J gave up 7 bases; unmatched junction bases: 9. The CDR3 spans 14 residues. Per the germline V gene, CDR1 is SEHNR and CDR2 is FQNEAQ (reference sequence). The chain's CDR3 is CASSAQGASREQYF. The CDR3 coding sequence is TGTGCCAGCAGCGCACAGGGGGCCTCGAGAGAGCAGTACTTC.

The V call is TRBV6-1, the J call TRBJ1-1; TRBD1 might be the D (5 bases). This CDR3 spans 16 amino acids. Germline V gene data show CDR1 as MNHNS and CDR2 as SASEGT. The V and J ends lost 2 bases and 2 bases respectively, with 15 bases between them. CDR3 in amino acids: CASSEIEVGTNTEAFF. The CDR3 DNA is TGTGCCAGCAGTGAAATTGAAGTAGGGACTAACACTGAAGCTTTCTTT.

The chain is built from TRBV5-1 and TRBJ2-5; 7 nucleotides align to TRBD1. The ends lost 4 bases at V and 2 bases at J; junction bases unmatched: 5. The CDR3 spans 14 residues. In germline, CDR1 is SGHRS, CDR2 YFSETQ. The CDR3 here is CASSGTDRQETQYF. The CDR3 coding sequence is TGCGCCAGCAGCGGCACGGACAGGCAAGAGACCCAGTACTTC.

The chain recombines TRBV7-9 with TRBJ2-2, with 8 bases lining up with TRBD1. The trim removed 6 bases at V and 0 bases at J, leaving 6 bases unmatched. The CDR3 runs to 16 residues. In germline, CDR1 is SEHNR, CDR2 FQNEAQ (reference sequence). DNA for the CDR3: TGTGCCAGCAGACGAGGGACAGGCGCGAACACCGGGGAGCTGTTTTTT. Amino acids: CASRRGTGANTGELFF.

This chain uses TRBV30 with TRBJ2-5, with 7 bases identical to TRBD1. Germline CDR1 reads GTSNPN; CDR2 reads SVGIG (reference sequence). The CDR3 runs to 13 residues. V gave up 5 bases and J gave up 5 bases; unmatched junction bases: 8. The CDR3 loop reads CAWDRAFAETQYF. The CDR3 DNA reads as TGTGCCTGGGACAGGGCATTCGCGGAGACCCAGTACTTC.

The chain joins TRBV27 to TRBJ1-1, with 7 nucleotides matching TRBD1. The junction had 11 bases not matched to a gene; V was cut back by 3 bases and J by 4 bases. The CDR3 runs 16 residues. Germline V lookup: CDR1 MNHEY, CDR2 SMNVEV (reference sequence). CDR3 nucleotides: TGTGCCAGCAGTTTTAGAGGGGGCTCGGAAGGCACTGAAGCTTTCTTT. It is translated as CASSFRGGSEGTEAFF.

J is TRBJ2-7 and V is TRBV7-2, with 10 bases identical to TRBD2. V dropped 3 bases and J dropped 6; count of bases not matched to a gene: 14. CDR3 length equals 17 residues. Germline CDR1 and CDR2: SGHTA and FQGNSA. The CDR3: CASSLFSSGRSGLEQYF. DNA for the CDR3: TGTGCCAGCAGCTTGTTCTCTAGCGGGAGATCGGGGCTCGAGCAGTACTTC.

The chain employs TRBV18 and TRBJ1-1; D gene uncertain. The germline CDR1 and CDR2 sequences are KGHSH and LQKENI. V was clipped by 1 base and J by 5 bases, with 11 bases between them. This CDR3 region has 14 residues. CDR3 residues: CASSPRSGRTEAFF. The CDR3 DNA follows: TGTGCCAGCTCACCACGGTCGGGTCGGACTGAAGCTTTCTTT. The complete variable domain, with remaining parts taken from reference TRBV18 and TRBJ1-1, reads NAGVMQNPRHLVRRRGQEARLRCSPMKGHSHVYWYRQLPEEGLKFMVYLQKENIIDESGMPKERFSAEFPKEGPSILRIQQVVRGDSAAYFCASSPRSGRTEAFFGQGTRLTVV.

J is TRBJ1-5 and V is TRBV7-9; 7 nucleotides match TRBD1. CDR3 length: 14 amino acids. CDR1 and CDR2 (germline): SEHNR, FQNEAQ (reference sequence). Trimming cost V 5 bases and J 3 bases; bases outside gene matches: 4. The CDR3 region is CASSGTETNQPQHF. CDR3 nucleotide sequence: TGTGCCAGCAGCGGGACAGAAACCAATCAGCCCCAGCATTTT.

The V call is TRBV5-1, the J call TRBJ2-7; 8 bases are shared with TRBD1. J gave up 3 bases and V 2 bases, and 13 bases lay outside the gene matches. CDR3 length equals 17 residues. The germline CDR1 and CDR2 sequences are SGHRS and YFSETQ. The CDR3: CASSLSGGTGIYYEQYF. The DNA of the CDR3 is TGCGCCAGCAGCTTATCTGGTGGGACAGGTATTTACTACGAGCAGTACTTC.

The chain recombines TRBV6-5 with TRBJ2-3, with 7 bases aligning to TRBD2. The V gene's germline CDR1 is MNHEY and CDR2 SVGAGI. V was pared by 1 base and J by 1 base, with 5 bases of the junction left unmatched. CDR3 size: 16 residues. The CDR3 here is CASSYWGGGRTDTQYF. The CDR3, as DNA: TGTGCCAGCAGTTACTGGGGCGGGGGACGCACAGATACGCAGTATTTT.

The rearrangement links TRBV19 to TRBJ2-7, with 8 nucleotides matching TRBD2. Trimming cost V 7 bases and J 0 bases; bases outside gene matches: 8. Germline V gives CDR1 LNHDA, CDR2 SQIVND (reference sequence). CDR3 size: 15 residues. The CDR3 spells CASKSLAGSSYEQYF. Written as DNA, the CDR3 is TGTGCCAGTAAATCCTTAGCGGGATCCTCCTACGAGCAGTACTTC.

This chain joins TRBV6-5 and TRBJ1-1; 7 bases fit TRBD1. V lost 6 bases to trimming and J lost 0 bases; unmatched junction nucleotides: 7. CDR1 MNHEY and CDR2 SVGAGI come from the germline V gene. This CDR3 is 15 amino acids long. The chain's CDR3 is CASRALDRVNTEAFF. The CDR3 DNA follows: TGTGCCAGCAGGGCCCTCGACAGGGTGAACACTGAAGCTTTCTTT.

Only one count was recorded for this clone. This rearrangement joins TRBV5-4 to TRBJ2-7; 12 bases map to TRBD2. V dropped 4 bases and J dropped 4; count of bases not matched to a gene: 6. The CDR3 loop spans 15 amino acids. Germline values: CDR1 SGHNT, CDR2 YYREEE (reference sequence). CDR3 residues: CASSPTSGRNYEQYF. DNA for the CDR3: TGTGCCAGCAGCCCAACTAGCGGGAGGAATTACGAGCAGTACTTC.

V is TRBV6-5 and J is TRBJ1-1; D remains ambiguous. CDR1 and CDR2 (germline): MNHEY, SVGAGI. The V end was cut by 5 bases, the J end by 7 bases, with 14 bases between. CDR3 length: 13 residues. CDR3 DNA: TGTGCCAGCAGTCAGACACAATCAGGTGAAGCTTTCTTT. It codes for CASSQTQSGEAFF.

The chain has TRBV5-4 and TRBJ2-2, with TRBD2 matching 12 bases. Trimming at V came to 3 bases and at J to 4 bases, leaving 4 bases not matched to a gene. The CDR3 runs 16 residues. Germline loops: CDR1 SGHNT, CDR2 YYREEE (reference sequence). The CDR3 here is CASSSSSGGVTGELFF. CDR3 coding DNA: TGTGCCAGCAGCTCCTCTAGCGGGGGGGTCACCGGGGAGCTGTTTTTT.

This chain joins TRBV30 and TRBJ1-6, with a weak D call TRBD1 (5 bases). Per germline, CDR1 GTSNPN and CDR2 SVGIG (reference sequence). Trimming stripped 4 bases from V and 10 bases from J, with 14 bases between. CDR3 length equals 13 residues. CDR3 region: CAWKGLTGSPLHF. CDR3 sequence (DNA): TGTGCCTGGAAGGGACTCACCGGCTCACCCCTCCACTTT. The variable domain in full, completed from reference TRBV30 and TRBJ1-6, reads SQTIHQWPATLVQPVGSPLSLECTVEGTSNPNLYWYRQAAGRGLQLLFYSVGIGQISSEVPQNLSASRPQDRQFILSSKKLLLSDSGFYLCAWKGLTGSPLHFGNGTRLTVT.

This chain connects TRBV5-1 to TRBJ2-7, with 9 bases matching TRBD1. The CDR3 has 18 amino acids. J gave up 2 bases and V 0 bases, and 12 bases lay outside the gene matches. CDR1 is SGHRS, CDR2 YFSETQ, per germline. This CDR3 reads CASSLDWQHRDRAYEQYF. CDR3 sequence (DNA): TGCGCCAGCAGCTTGGATTGGCAACACCGGGACAGGGCCTACGAGCAGTACTTC.

The J gene is TRBJ1-2, the V gene TRBV27; 7 bases are shared with TRBD1. CDR3 length equals 14 residues. V trimming: 8 bases; J trimming: 8 bases; junction bases outside the gene matches: 14. CDR1 is MNHEY and CDR2 is SMNVEV in the germline V gene (reference sequence). CDR3 DNA sequence: TGTGCCAGCGCCTTATCGGCAGGGGGGTGGGGCTACACCTTC. It codes for CASALSAGGWGYTF.

The rearrangement joins TRBV9 to TRBJ2-1; 7 nucleotides line up with TRBD1. Germline loops: CDR1 SGDLS, CDR2 YYNGEE. The trim removed 3 bases at V and 0 bases at J, leaving 3 bases unmatched. The CDR3 contains 15 residues. The CDR3 here is CASSEGTASYNEQFF. In DNA, the CDR3 is TGTGCCAGCAGCGAGGGGACAGCCTCCTACAATGAGCAGTTCTTC.

The CDR3 nucleotides read TGTGCCAGCAGCTTACAAGGGACTACCACTAGCACAGATACGCAGTATTTT. This gives the protein CASSLQGTTTSTDTQYF. V is TRBV7-2 and J is TRBJ2-3; 7 nucleotides match TRBD2. Germline lookup yields CDR1 SGHTA and CDR2 FQGNSA. The trim removed 2 bases at V and 0 bases at J, leaving 8 bases unmatched. CDR3 size: 17 residues.

The chain couples TRBV6-5 to TRBJ2-2; D not resolved. This CDR3 comprises 14 residues. Germline V gene data show CDR1 as MNHEY and CDR2 as SVGAGI. Trimming pared 7 bases from V and 0 bases from J, leaving 9 bases between. CDR3 bases: TGTGCCAGCACTCCCCTCCCGAACACCGGGGAGCTGTTTTTT. Translated: CASTPLPNTGELFF.

This clone appeared once. The J gene is TRBJ2-1, the V gene TRBV9; 9 positions agree with TRBD2. Germline CDR1 reads SGDLS; CDR2 reads YYNGEE. Trimming took 3 bases from V and 7 from J; bases not matched to a gene: 5. The CDR3 has 14 residues. The CDR3 loop reads CASSGSGRGNEQFF. The CDR3 DNA sequence: TGTGCCAGCAGCGGTAGCGGGAGAGGGAATGAGCAGTTCTTC.